The next 24 T cell receptor beta chains were all read from a single sample in a study of early T cells in non-severe SARS-CoV-2 infection. TCRdb re-called the 5' RACE reads with MiXCR, one entry per CDR3 protein. The table records 40,000 or so distinct CDR3 sequences, around 10% of them present only once. Sequencing was performed on whole blood. These receptors were taken from an adult who was a healthcare worker with PCR-confirmed SARS-CoV-2 infection or an uninfected control (not recorded which).

This clonotype was detected ten times or more. The chain uses TRBV7-8 and TRBJ1-5, with D unclear. Between the trimmed V and J ends, which lost 2 bases and 0 bases, there was a span of 11 bases. CDR1 is SGHVS, CDR2 FQNEAQ, per germline. The CDR3 consists of 16 residues. In nucleotides, the CDR3 is TGTGCCAGCAGCTTATATGAAGACGATAGCAATCAGCCCCAGCATTTT. Its protein product is CASSLYEDDSNQPQHF.

The chain couples TRBV7-9 to TRBJ2-1; a weak D match, TRBD2 (6 bases). Germline V CDR1 and CDR2: SEHNR, FQNEAQ (reference sequence). This CDR3 contains 13 residues. Trimming pared 4 bases from V and 9 bases from J, leaving 13 bases between. CDR3 region: CASSWAGPAEQFF. The CDR3 nucleotides are TGTGCCAGCAGCTGGGCGGGGCCAGCTGAGCAGTTCTTC. Complete variable domain (other parts from reference TRBV7-9 and TRBJ2-1): DTGVSQNPRHKITKRGQNVTFRCDPISEHNRLYWYRQTLGQGPEFLTYFQNEAQLEKSRLLSDRFSAERPKGSFSTLEIQRTEQGDSAMYLCASSWAGPAEQFFGPGTRLTVL.

This clonotype was seen a few times. The chain carries TRBV24-1 and TRBJ2-7; D ambiguous. The CDR3 is made up of 14 amino acids. Per germline, CDR1 KGHDR and CDR2 SFDVKD. V lost 4 bases and J lost 2, with 11 bases in between. The CDR3 DNA reads as TGTGCCACCAGTGACCCCGACAAACCCTACGAGCAGTACTTC. Amino acids: CATSDPDKPYEQYF.

This clonotype was observed at least ten times. The gene calls are TRBV28 and TRBJ2-1; TRBD2 is a possible D gene (6 bases). CDR3 length equals 14 residues. The V and J ends lost 2 bases and 6 bases respectively, with 11 bases between them. CDR1 is MDHEN, CDR2 SYDVKM, per germline. The CDR3 DNA follows: TGTGCCAGCAGTTTAGCGGGAAAAGTCAATGAGCAGTTCTTC. Translating it yields CASSLAGKVNEQFF.

This clonotype was seen a few times. The chain links TRBV28 to TRBJ2-3; D ambiguous. Between the trimmed V and J ends, which lost 8 bases and 3 bases, there was a span of 12 bases. CDR1 and CDR2 (germline): MDHEN, SYDVKM. This CDR3 comprises 13 residues. The CDR3 loop reads CASRGSATDTQYF. CDR3 coding DNA: TGTGCCAGCCGAGGTTCAGCAACAGATACGCAGTATTTT.

This clonotype was recorded at least ten times. CDR3 amino acids: CAWSVLAGVSDTQYF. DNA for the CDR3: TGTGCCTGGAGTGTTTTAGCGGGAGTTTCAGATACGCAGTATTTT. The V gene is TRBV30, the J gene TRBJ2-3; 9 nucleotides line up with TRBD2. The V segment lost 0 bases and the J segment 4 bases; nucleotides outside the gene matches: 5. This CDR3 is 15 amino acids long. CDR1 is GTSNPN and CDR2 is SVGIG in the germline V gene (reference sequence).

The V call is TRBV3-1, the J call TRBJ2-1; D unresolved. Germline V gives CDR1 LGHDT, CDR2 YNNKEL (reference sequence). V dropped 0 bases and J dropped 13 bases, with 16 bases sitting between them. The CDR3 spans 14 residues. The CDR3 nucleotides are TGTGCCAGCAGCCAAGATCGGGTTTCCCTCAATCAGTTCTTC. Its translation: CASSQDRVSLNQFF.

CDR3 sequence (DNA): TGTGCCAGCAGCATATTAAAAGGAGTCGAGCAGTACTTC. Its translation is CASSILKGVEQYF. The V call is TRBV7-9, the J call TRBJ2-7; D unclear. CDR1 and CDR2 (germline): SEHNR, FQNEAQ (reference sequence). This CDR3 is 13 amino acids long. V gave up 5 bases and J gave up 6 bases, with 14 bases separating them.

The table lists this clonotype with many counts. The V gene is TRBV4-3, the J gene TRBJ2-7, with 7 bases aligning to TRBD1. The CDR3 spans 17 residues. V gave up 3 bases and J gave up 3 bases; unmatched junction bases: 14. Germline assignment: CDR1 LGHNA and CDR2 YSLEER. The CDR3 DNA reads TGCGCCAGCAGCCACGTTACCGGGACAGTAGTTTTCTACGAGCAGTACTTC. It translates to CASSHVTGTVVFYEQYF.

This clonotype was seen a handful of times. CDR3 protein: CSVSGAYEQFF. The CDR3 bases are TGCAGCGTTAGCGGGGCTTATGAGCAGTTCTTC. The V gene is TRBV29-1, the J gene TRBJ2-1; TRBD2 matches 7 bases. Trimming at V came to 5 bases and at J to 8 bases, leaving 3 bases not matched to a gene. The CDR3 is made up of 11 amino acids. The germline V gene has CDR1 SQVTM and CDR2 ANQGSEA.

This clonotype was counted between two and nine times. The gene calls are TRBV18 and TRBJ2-2; D may be TRBD2 (6 bases). Germline V lookup: CDR1 KGHSH, CDR2 LQKENI. V lost 2 bases and J 2 bases, leaving 12 bases between the germline ends. There are 16 residues in the CDR3. CDR3 loop: CASSPSGGYNTGELFF. The CDR3 DNA is TGTGCCAGCTCACCATCCGGGGGATATAACACCGGGGAGCTGTTTTTT. Drawing the rest from reference TRBV18 and TRBJ2-2, the complete variable domain is NAGVMQNPRHLVRRRGQEARLRCSPMKGHSHVYWYRQLPEEGLKFMVYLQKENIIDESGMPKERFSAEFPKEGPSILRIQQVVRGDSAAYFCASSPSGGYNTGELFFGEGSRLTVL.

The gene calls are TRBV7-2 and TRBJ1-6; no firm D call. Per the germline V gene, CDR1 is SGHTA and CDR2 is FQGNSA. V lost 3 bases and J lost 10, with 10 bases in between. The CDR3 contains 13 residues. The CDR3 reads CASSFGATSPLHF. The CDR3 DNA sequence: TGTGCCAGCAGCTTCGGTGCTACATCACCCCTCCACTTT.

This clonotype has at least ten counts. The chain is built from TRBV7-8 and TRBJ1-5; D perhaps matches TRBD1 (5 bases). Germline V CDR1 and CDR2: SGHVS, FQNEAQ. This CDR3 region has 17 residues. Between the trimmed V and J ends, which lost 5 bases and 0 bases, there was a span of 17 bases. The CDR3 region is CASSPSDSSYSNQPQHF. CDR3 sequence (DNA): TGTGCCAGCAGCCCCAGCGACAGTTCATATAGCAATCAGCCCCAGCATTTT.

The rearrangement uses TRBV7-2 and TRBJ2-3; no definite D call. The CDR3 covers 14 residues. V lost 5 bases and J lost 2, with 11 bases in between. Per germline, CDR1 SGHTA and CDR2 FQGNSA. CDR3 sequence (DNA): TGTGCCAGCAGCAGAGGTGGTTACACAGATACGCAGTATTTT. Protein sequence: CASSRGGYTDTQYF.

In this sample, this clonotype turned up a few times. The V call is TRBV27, the J call TRBJ2-7, with TRBD1 matching over 8 bases. Germline V gives CDR1 MNHEY, CDR2 SMNVEV (reference sequence). The J segment lost 9 bases and the V segment lost 5 bases, leaving 15 bases of the junction unmatched. The CDR3 spans 15 residues. Here the CDR3 reads CASSPLDREGVGQYF. The CDR3 DNA follows: TGTGCCAGCAGTCCCCTGGACAGGGAAGGCGTCGGGCAGTACTTC.

This clonotype occurred a few times. The genes are TRBV2 and TRBJ2-7; D is uncertain. V lost 2 bases and J lost 2, with 10 bases in between. CDR1 and CDR2 (germline): SNHLY, FYNNEI. The CDR3 has 14 amino acids. CDR3 amino acids: CASSEISEAYEQYF. CDR3 sequence (DNA): TGTGCCAGCAGTGAAATCTCTGAAGCCTACGAGCAGTACTTC.

The V and J genes are TRBV2 and TRBJ2-1; a possible D gene is TRBD2 (5 bases). Germline CDR1 SNHLY, CDR2 FYNNEI. The V gene lost 4 bases and the J gene lost 9 bases, with 7 bases spanning the gap. This CDR3 region has 11 residues. CDR3: CASSGEIEQFF. CDR3 DNA: TGTGCCAGCAGTGGGGAGATTGAGCAGTTCTTC.

This clonotype was seen many times. This CDR3 is CASSKPGQGFGRPQHF. The CDR3 DNA follows: TGTGCCAGCAGTAAGCCGGGACAGGGCTTTGGTCGGCCCCAGCATTTT. The chain is built from TRBV6-2 or TRBV6-3 and TRBJ1-5; 9 bases agree with TRBD1. CDR3 length: 16 residues. Germline assignment: CDR1 MNHEY and CDR2 SVGEGT. Losses at the gene ends were 5 bases for V and 9 bases for J; bases not matched to a gene: 14.

This clonotype has at least ten counts. The rearrangement links TRBV11-1 to TRBJ1-1; tentative D call: TRBD1 (5 bases). This CDR3 is built from 15 residues. Trimming removed 3 bases from V and 4 bases from J, with 15 bases in between. Germline V lookup: CDR1 SGHAT, CDR2 FQDESV (reference sequence). CDR3 bases: TGTGCCAGCAGCTTCTACGTACAGGCAGGCACTGAAGCTTTCTTT. Translating it yields CASSFYVQAGTEAFF. Using reference TRBV11-1 and TRBJ1-1 for the parts outside the CDR3, the full variable domain is EAEVAQSPRYKITEKSQAVAFWCDPISGHATLYWYRQILGQGPELLVQFQDESVVDDSQLPKDRFSAERLKGVDSTLKIQPAELGDSAMYLCASSFYVQAGTEAFFGQGTRLTVV.

This clonotype appeared a few times. The chain joins TRBV28 to TRBJ2-1, with a possible D match to TRBD2 (5 bases). This CDR3 is built from 12 residues. CDR1 MDHEN and CDR2 SYDVKM come from the germline V gene. V lost 2 bases, J lost 10 bases, and 9 bases lay in between. DNA for the CDR3: TGTGCCAGCAGTTTACGGGGAATAGAGCAGTTCTTC. Protein: CASSLRGIEQFF.

This sequence joins TRBV29-1 and TRBJ2-7; TRBD1 agrees at 8 bases. V shed 5 bases, J shed 3 bases, and the junction held 3 bases outside the gene matches. The CDR3 is 12 residues long. Per germline, CDR1 SQVTM and CDR2 ANQGSEA. This CDR3 reads CSVRDRRYEQYF. CDR3 in DNA: TGCAGCGTTCGGGACAGGCGCTACGAGCAGTACTTC.

The sample holds many counts of this clonotype. The chain couples TRBV27 to TRBJ2-7; the D is unclear. CDR1 is MNHEY, CDR2 SMNVEV, per germline (reference sequence). CDR3 size: 11 residues. The V and J ends lost 6 bases and 7 bases respectively, with 10 bases between them. CDR3: CASSRLGEQYF. CDR3 coding DNA: TGTGCCAGCAGCCGCCTAGGAGAGCAGTACTTC.

This clonotype was counted many times. The CDR3 DNA sequence: TGCAGTCAAGGCGGACCCTACGAGCAGTACTTC. As protein: CSQGGPYEQYF. The V call is TRBV20-1, the J call TRBJ2-7; D is undetermined. The CDR3 sequence is 11 residues long. Germline V gene lookup returns CDR1 DFQATT and CDR2 SNEGSKA (reference sequence). Between the trimmed V and J ends, which lost 8 bases and 2 bases, there was a span of 10 bases.

The gene calls are TRBV20-1 and TRBJ2-7, with D possibly matching TRBD1 (6 bases). This CDR3 contains 13 residues. V dropped 4 bases and J dropped 3 bases, with 13 bases sitting between them. Germline loops: CDR1 DFQATT, CDR2 SNEGSKA (reference sequence). The CDR3 nucleotides read TGCAGTGCTAAACAGGGAGCTATCTACGAGCAGTACTTC. Amino acids: CSAKQGAIYEQYF.